The clone carrying this TCR beta chain was observed once. This sample is drawn from a study of blood T cell repertoires in COVID-19. The CDR3 is made up of 13 amino acids. Germline CDR1 is SGHAT and CDR2 is FQNNGV. Between the trimmed V and J ends, which lost 7 bases and 3 bases, there was a span of 11 bases. Sequenced by immunoSEQ multiplex PCR; TCRdb stores in-frame clones only, minus some. This repertoire shows a few hundred thousand clones, 85% to 90% found once; its top ten account for more than 3%. The V gene is TRBV11-2, the J gene TRBJ2-3, with a tentative D call TRBD2 (5 bases). The sequence was collected from a woman aged 45-65 years with active or convalescent COVID-19. Sequencing was carried out using peripheral blood. The CDR3 DNA reads TGTGCCAGCACGGGAATGACGACAGATACGCAGTATTTT. Protein sequence: CASTGMTTDTQYF.